This TCR beta chain was identified in a study of human T cells and chemical hapten exposure. Study background: Diphenylcyclopropenone was applied weekly to patients' scalps across the roughly 23-week study.

This clonotype was seen only a few times. The antigen is undetermined. Germline V gene data show CDR1 as MNHNS and CDR2 as SASEGT. This CDR3 is 15 amino acids long. V lost 7 bases to trimming and J lost 3 bases; unmatched junction nucleotides: 6. TCRdb used MiXCR to reprocess the RACE reads, holding one entry per CDR3 protein. In the table there are around 92,000 distinct CDR3 sequences, roughly 10% of which are singletons. Noted time point: pre-sensitization, week 0. The treatment here: therapeutic diphenylcyclopropenone sensitization with weekly scalp DPC. General study points: The immune response of these alopecia patients might not match healthy individuals'.

This specimen consisted of whole blood, obtained in connection with sensitization to the hapten diphenylcyclopropenone (DPC). The genes are TRBV6-1 and TRBJ1-3; TRBD1 agrees at 10 bases. This sequence was found in a woman aged 55 to 70 with alopecia areata. Some clones in this sample may be carry-over from other donors' samples. CDR3 coding DNA: TGTGCCAGCACAAGACAGGGGGCTTTTGGAAACACCATATATTTT. Translation: CASTRQGAFGNTIYF.